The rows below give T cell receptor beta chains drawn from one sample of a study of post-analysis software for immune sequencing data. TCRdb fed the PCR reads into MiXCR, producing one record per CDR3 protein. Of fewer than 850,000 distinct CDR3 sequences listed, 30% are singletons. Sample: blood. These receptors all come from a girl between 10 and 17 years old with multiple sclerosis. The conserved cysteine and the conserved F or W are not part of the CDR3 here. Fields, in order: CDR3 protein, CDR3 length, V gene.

cdr3_aa: ASSAGFNNQPQH; cdr3_length: 12; v_call: TRBV5-1
cdr3_aa: ASSLPPGLAGAWSYEQY; cdr3_length: 17; v_call: TRBV27
cdr3_aa: ANSPIGTGLDEQF; cdr3_length: 13; v_call: TRBV5-1
cdr3_aa: ASSPQQGVAGLIYGYT; cdr3_length: 16; v_call: TRBV18
cdr3_aa: ASSLLQGLETQH; cdr3_length: 12; v_call: TRBV7-2
cdr3_aa: ASSREVTEGEQY; cdr3_length: 12; v_call: TRBV5-6
cdr3_aa: ASSQGLAGGDNEQF; cdr3_length: 14; v_call: TRBV6-2/TRBV6-3
cdr3_aa: ASTEDGTAKQPQH; cdr3_length: 13; v_call: TRBV28
cdr3_aa: ASSQDRGSEQF; cdr3_length: 11; v_call: TRBV4-3
cdr3_aa: SATDRDEQY; cdr3_length: 9; v_call: TRBV20-1
cdr3_aa: ASQGDVYNEQF; cdr3_length: 11; v_call: TRBV12-5
cdr3_aa: AISGTPYEQY; cdr3_length: 10; v_call: TRBV10-3
cdr3_aa: ASNGPNSIQY; cdr3_length: 10; v_call: TRBV6-2/TRBV6-3
cdr3_aa: ASSSLRASGVSEQF; cdr3_length: 14; v_call: TRBV7-2
cdr3_aa: AIRTSVDGTDTQY; cdr3_length: 13; v_call: TRBV10-3
cdr3_aa: ASTWEWDTEAF; cdr3_length: 11; v_call: TRBV5-1
cdr3_aa: SARGPTGSAEAF; cdr3_length: 12; v_call: TRBV20-1
cdr3_aa: ASSPARTVAKNIQY; cdr3_length: 14; v_call: TRBV7-2
cdr3_aa: SAVTGGATYEQY; cdr3_length: 12; v_call: TRBV20-1
cdr3_aa: ANSDGTGRRWYEQY; cdr3_length: 14; v_call: TRBV10-3
cdr3_aa: ASSQEGLTTDTQY; cdr3_length: 13; v_call: TRBV4-1
cdr3_aa: SARDPFSSYNEQY; cdr3_length: 13; v_call: TRBV20-1
cdr3_aa: SARRADETVYNEQF; cdr3_length: 14; v_call: TRBV20-1
cdr3_aa: TGRPAGANILT; cdr3_length: 11; v_call: TRBV20-1
cdr3_aa: ASSLSGVTEAF; cdr3_length: 11; v_call: TRBV4-2
cdr3_aa: ASSTIGELETQY; cdr3_length: 12; v_call: TRBV19
cdr3_aa: SARGGVSPYGQY; cdr3_length: 12; v_call: TRBV20-1
cdr3_aa: ASSLWPGASNTEAF; cdr3_length: 14; v_call: TRBV28
cdr3_aa: ASGPQVPLQY; cdr3_length: 10; v_call: TRBV27
cdr3_aa: SARDALAGFLYDEQF; cdr3_length: 15; v_call: TRBV20-1
cdr3_aa: ASSPHKGGNEQETQY; cdr3_length: 15; v_call: TRBV5-1
cdr3_aa: SVEVIGTGFGGYT; cdr3_length: 13; v_call: TRBV29-1
cdr3_aa: ASSPSEFAEAF; cdr3_length: 11; v_call: TRBV19
cdr3_aa: ASSQDDASLGSDTQY; cdr3_length: 15; v_call: TRBV4-2
cdr3_aa: ATSGNRDPYNEQF; cdr3_length: 13; v_call: TRBV15
cdr3_aa: ASPSFGYT; cdr3_length: 8; v_call: TRBV12-3/TRBV12-4
cdr3_aa: ASSLAAGADNSPLH; cdr3_length: 14; v_call: TRBV28
cdr3_aa: SVRRPLDEQF; cdr3_length: 10; v_call: TRBV29-1
cdr3_aa: ASSKEGASSYEQY; cdr3_length: 13; v_call: TRBV6-1
cdr3_aa: ASSLVGGGVTYNEQF; cdr3_length: 15; v_call: TRBV7-2